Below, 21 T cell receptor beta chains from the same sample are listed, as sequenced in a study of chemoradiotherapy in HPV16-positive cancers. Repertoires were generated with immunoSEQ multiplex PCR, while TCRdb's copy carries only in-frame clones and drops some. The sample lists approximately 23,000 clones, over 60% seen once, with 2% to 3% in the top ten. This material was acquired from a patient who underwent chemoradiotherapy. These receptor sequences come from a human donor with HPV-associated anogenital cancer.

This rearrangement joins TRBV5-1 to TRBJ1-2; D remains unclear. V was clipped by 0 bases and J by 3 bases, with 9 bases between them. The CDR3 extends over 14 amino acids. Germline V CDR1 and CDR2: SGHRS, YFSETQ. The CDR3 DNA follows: TGCGCCAGCAGCTTGGAGGCAGAGGACTATGGCTACACCTTC. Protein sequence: CASSLEAEDYGYTF.

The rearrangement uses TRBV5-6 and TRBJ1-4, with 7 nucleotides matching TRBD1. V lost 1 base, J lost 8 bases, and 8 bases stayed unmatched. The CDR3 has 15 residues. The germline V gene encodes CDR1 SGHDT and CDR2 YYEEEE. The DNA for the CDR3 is TGTGCCAGCAGCTTGAAGACAGGGTTGGGGGAAAAACTGTTTTTT. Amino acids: CASSLKTGLGEKLFF.

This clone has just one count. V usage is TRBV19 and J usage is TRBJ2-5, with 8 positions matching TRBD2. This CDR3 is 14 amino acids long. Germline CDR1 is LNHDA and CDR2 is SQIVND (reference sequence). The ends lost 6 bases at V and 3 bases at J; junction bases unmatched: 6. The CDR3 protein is CASRGGRTKETQYF. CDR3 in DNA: TGTGCCAGTAGAGGCGGGAGGACAAAAGAGACCCAGTACTTC.

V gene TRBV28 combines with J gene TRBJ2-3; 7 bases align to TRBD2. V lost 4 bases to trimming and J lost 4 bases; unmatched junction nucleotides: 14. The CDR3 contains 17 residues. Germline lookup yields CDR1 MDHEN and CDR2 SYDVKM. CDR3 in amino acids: CASSSTRGGVGADTQYF. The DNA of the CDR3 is TGTGCCAGCAGTTCCACGAGGGGAGGGGTGGGGGCAGATACGCAGTATTTT.

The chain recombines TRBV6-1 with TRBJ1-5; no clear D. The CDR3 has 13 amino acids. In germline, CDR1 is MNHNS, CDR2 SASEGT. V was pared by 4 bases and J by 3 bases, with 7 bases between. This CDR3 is CASSAGNNQPQHF. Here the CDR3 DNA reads TGTGCCAGCAGTGCGGGGAACAATCAGCCCCAGCATTTT.

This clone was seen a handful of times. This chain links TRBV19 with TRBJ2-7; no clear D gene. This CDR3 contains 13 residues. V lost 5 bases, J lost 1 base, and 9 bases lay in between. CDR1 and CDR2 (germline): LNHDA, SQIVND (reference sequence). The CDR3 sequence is CASSHGISYEQYF. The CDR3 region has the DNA TGTGCCAGTAGTCATGGAATTTCCTACGAGCAGTACTTC.

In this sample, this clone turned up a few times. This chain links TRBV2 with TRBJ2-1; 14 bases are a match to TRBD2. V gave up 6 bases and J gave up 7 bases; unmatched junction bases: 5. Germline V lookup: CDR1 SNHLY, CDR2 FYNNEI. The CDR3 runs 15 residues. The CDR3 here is CASSPGTSGSNEQFF. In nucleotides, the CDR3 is TGTGCCAGCAGCCCCGGGACTAGCGGGAGTAATGAGCAGTTCTTC.

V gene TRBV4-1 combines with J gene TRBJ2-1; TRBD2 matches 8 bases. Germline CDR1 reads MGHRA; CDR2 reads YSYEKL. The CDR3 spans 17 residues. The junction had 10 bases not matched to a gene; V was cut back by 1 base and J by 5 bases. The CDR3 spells CASSQGSAGGHNNEQFF. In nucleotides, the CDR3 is TGCGCCAGCAGCCAAGGTAGTGCGGGAGGACATAACAATGAGCAGTTCTTC.

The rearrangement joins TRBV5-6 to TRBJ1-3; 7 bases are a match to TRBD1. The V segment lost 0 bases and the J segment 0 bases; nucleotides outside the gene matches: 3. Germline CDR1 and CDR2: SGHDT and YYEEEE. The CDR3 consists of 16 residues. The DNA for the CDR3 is TGTGCCAGCAGCTTGGTCGGGACAGTCTCTGGAAACACCATATATTTT. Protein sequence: CASSLVGTVSGNTIYF.

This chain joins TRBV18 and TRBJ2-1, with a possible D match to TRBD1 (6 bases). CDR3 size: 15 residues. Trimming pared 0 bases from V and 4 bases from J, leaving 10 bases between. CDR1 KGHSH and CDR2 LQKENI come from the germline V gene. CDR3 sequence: CASSPPTTGYNEQFF. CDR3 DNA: TGTGCCAGCTCACCACCGACCACAGGGTACAATGAGCAGTTCTTC.

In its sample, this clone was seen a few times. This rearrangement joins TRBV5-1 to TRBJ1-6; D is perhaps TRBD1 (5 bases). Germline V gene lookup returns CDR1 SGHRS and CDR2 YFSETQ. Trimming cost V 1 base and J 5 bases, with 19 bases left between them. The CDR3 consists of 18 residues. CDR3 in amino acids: CASSLSVGGAPDNSPLHF. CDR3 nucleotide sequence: TGCGCCAGCAGCTTGTCCGTCGGAGGGGCCCCGGATAATTCACCCCTCCACTTT.

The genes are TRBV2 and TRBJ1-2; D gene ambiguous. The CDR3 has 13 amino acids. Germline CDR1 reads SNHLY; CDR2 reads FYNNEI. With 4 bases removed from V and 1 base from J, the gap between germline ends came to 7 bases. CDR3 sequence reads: CASSGSGNYGYTF. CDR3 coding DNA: TGTGCCAGCAGTGGTAGCGGTAACTATGGCTACACCTTC.

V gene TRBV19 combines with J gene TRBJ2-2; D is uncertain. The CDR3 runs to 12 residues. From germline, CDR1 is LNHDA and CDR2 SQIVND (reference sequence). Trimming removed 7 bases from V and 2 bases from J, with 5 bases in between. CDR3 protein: CASNPNTGELFF. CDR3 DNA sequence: TGTGCCAGTAATCCCAACACCGGGGAGCTGTTTTTT.

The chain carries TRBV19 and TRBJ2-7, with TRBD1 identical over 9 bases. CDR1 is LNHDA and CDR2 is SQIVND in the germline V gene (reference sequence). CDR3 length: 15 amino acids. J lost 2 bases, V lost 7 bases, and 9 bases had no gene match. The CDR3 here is CASTPGTGRPYEQYF. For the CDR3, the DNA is TGTGCCAGTACCCCGGGGACAGGGCGCCCCTACGAGCAGTACTTC.

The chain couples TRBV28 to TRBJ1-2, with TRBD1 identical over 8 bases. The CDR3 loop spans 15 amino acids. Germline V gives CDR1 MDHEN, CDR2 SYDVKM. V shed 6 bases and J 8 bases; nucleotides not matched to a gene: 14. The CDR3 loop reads CASRTGTGGKGGYTF. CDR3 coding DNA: TGTGCCAGCAGGACCGGAACAGGGGGGAAAGGAGGCTACACCTTC.

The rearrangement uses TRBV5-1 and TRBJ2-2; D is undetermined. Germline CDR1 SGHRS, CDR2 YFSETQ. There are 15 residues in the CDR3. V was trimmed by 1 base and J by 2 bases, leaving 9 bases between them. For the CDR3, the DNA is TGCGCCAGCAGCTTGCCAGAGGTTAACACCGGGGAGCTGTTTTTT. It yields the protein CASSLPEVNTGELFF.

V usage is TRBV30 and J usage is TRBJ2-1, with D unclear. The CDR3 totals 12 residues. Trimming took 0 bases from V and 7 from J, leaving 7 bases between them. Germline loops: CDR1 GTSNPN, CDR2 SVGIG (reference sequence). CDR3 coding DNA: TGTGCCTGGAGTGTAATGGGGAATGAGCAGTTCTTC. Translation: CAWSVMGNEQFF.

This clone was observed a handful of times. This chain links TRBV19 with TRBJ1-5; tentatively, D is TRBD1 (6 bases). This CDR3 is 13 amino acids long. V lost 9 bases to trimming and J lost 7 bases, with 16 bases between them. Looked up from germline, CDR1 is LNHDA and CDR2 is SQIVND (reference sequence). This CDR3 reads CASGGGWRQPQHF. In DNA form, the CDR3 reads TGTGCCAGCGGTGGGGGCTGGAGGCAGCCCCAGCATTTT.

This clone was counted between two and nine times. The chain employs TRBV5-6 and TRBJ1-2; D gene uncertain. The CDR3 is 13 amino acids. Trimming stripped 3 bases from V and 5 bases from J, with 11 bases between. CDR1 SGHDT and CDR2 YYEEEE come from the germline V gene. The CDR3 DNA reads TGTGCCAGCAGCTCACGGACGGGGTATGGCTACACCTTC. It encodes CASSSRTGYGYTF. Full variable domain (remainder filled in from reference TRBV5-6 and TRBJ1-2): DAGVTQSPTHLIKTRGQQVTLRCSPKSGHDTVSWYQQALGQGPQFIFQYYEEEERQRGNFPDRFSGHQFPNYSSELNVNALLLGDSALYLCASSSRTGYGYTFGSGTRLTVV.

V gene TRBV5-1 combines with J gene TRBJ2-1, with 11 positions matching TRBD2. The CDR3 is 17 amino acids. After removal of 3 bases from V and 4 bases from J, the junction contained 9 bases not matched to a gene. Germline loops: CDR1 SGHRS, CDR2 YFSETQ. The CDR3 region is CASSSPIAGGRYNEQFF. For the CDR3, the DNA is TGCGCCAGCAGCTCACCCATAGCGGGGGGGAGATACAATGAGCAGTTCTTC.

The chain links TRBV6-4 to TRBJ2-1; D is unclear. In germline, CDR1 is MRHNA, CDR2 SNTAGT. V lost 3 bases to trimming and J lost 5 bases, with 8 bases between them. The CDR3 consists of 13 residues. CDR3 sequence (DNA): TGTGCCAGCAGTGAAGAACTAAACAATGAGCAGTTCTTC. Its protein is CASSEELNNEQFF.